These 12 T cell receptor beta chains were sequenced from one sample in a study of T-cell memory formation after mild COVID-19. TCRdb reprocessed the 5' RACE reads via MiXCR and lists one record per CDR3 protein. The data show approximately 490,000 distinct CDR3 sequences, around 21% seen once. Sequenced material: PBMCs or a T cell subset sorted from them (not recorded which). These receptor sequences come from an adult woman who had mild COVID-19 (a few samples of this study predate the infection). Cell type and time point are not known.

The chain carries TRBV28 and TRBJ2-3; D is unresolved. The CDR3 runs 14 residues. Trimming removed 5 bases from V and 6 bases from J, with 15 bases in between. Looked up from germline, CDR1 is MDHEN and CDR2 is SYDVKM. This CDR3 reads CASSTTELRDTQYF. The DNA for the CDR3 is TGTGCCAGCAGTACTACGGAACTTAGGGATACGCAGTATTTT. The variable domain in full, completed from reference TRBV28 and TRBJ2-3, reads DVKVTQSSRYLVKRTGEKVFLECVQDMDHENMFWYRQDPGLGLRLIYFSYDVKMKEKGDIPEGYSVSREKKERFSLILESASTNQTSMYLCASSTTELRDTQYFGPGTRLTVL.

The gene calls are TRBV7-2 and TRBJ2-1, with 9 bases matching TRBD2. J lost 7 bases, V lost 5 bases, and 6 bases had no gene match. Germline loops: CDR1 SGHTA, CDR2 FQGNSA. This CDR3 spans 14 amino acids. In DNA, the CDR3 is TGTGCCAGCAGCCCAAGACTAGCGGTAAATGAGCAGTTCTTC. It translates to CASSPRLAVNEQFF.

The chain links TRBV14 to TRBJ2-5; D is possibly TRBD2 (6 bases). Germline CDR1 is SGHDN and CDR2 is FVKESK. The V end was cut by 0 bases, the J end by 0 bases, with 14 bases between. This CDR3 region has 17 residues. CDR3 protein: CASSQDRESGYQETQYF. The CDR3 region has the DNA TGTGCCAGCAGCCAAGATCGGGAGAGCGGGTACCAAGAGACCCAGTACTTC.

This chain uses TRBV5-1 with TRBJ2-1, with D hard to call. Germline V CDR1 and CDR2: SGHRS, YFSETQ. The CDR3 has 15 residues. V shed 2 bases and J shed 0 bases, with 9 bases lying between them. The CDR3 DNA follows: TGCGCCAGCAGCTTTGAGGCAGACTCCTACAATGAGCAGTTCTTC. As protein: CASSFEADSYNEQFF.

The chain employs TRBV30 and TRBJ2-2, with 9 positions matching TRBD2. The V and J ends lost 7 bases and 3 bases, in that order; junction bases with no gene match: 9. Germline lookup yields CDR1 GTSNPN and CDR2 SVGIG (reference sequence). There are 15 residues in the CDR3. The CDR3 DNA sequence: TGTGCCTTGAATAGCGGGAGTATCGACACCGGGGAGCTGTTTTTT. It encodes CALNSGSIDTGELFF. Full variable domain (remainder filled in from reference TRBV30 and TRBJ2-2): SQTIHQWPATLVQPVGSPLSLECTVEGTSNPNLYWYRQAAGRGLQLLFYSVGIGQISSEVPQNLSASRPQDRQFILSSKKLLLSDSGFYLCALNSGSIDTGELFFGEGSRLTVL.

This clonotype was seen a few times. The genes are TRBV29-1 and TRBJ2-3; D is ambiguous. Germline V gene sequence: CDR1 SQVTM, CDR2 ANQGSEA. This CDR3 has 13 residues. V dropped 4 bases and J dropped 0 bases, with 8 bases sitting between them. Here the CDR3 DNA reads TGCAGCGTTGCCGGTTCGAGCACAGATACGCAGTATTTT. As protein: CSVAGSSTDTQYF.

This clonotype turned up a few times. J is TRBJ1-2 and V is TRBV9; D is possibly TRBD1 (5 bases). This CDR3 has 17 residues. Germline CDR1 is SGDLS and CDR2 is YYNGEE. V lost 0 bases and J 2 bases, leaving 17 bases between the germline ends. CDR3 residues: CASSVALGWGGNYGYTF. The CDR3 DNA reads TGTGCCAGCAGCGTAGCTCTGGGGTGGGGGGGGAACTATGGCTACACCTTC.

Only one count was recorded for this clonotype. The chain's CDR3 is CASSAGTEGNQPQHF. The CDR3 DNA follows: TGTGCCAGCAGTGCCGGGACAGAGGGCAATCAGCCCCAGCATTTT. The gene calls are TRBV27 and TRBJ1-5; 7 bases match TRBD1. Looked up from germline, CDR1 is MNHEY and CDR2 is SMNVEV (reference sequence). V dropped 5 bases and J dropped 2; count of bases not matched to a gene: 6. The CDR3 has 15 residues.

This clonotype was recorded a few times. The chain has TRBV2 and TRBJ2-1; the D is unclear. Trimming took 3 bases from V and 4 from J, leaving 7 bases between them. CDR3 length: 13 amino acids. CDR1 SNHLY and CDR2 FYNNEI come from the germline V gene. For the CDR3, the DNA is TGTGCCAGCAGTGAGCAGAGGTACAATGAGCAGTTCTTC. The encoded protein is CASSEQRYNEQFF.

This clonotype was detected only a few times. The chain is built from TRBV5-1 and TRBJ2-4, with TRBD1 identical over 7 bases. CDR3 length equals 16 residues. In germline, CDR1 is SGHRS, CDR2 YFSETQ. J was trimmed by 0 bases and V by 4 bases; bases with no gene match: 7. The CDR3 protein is CASSPGQSIAKNIQYF. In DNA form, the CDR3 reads TGCGCCAGCAGCCCGGGACAGTCCATAGCCAAAAACATTCAGTACTTC.

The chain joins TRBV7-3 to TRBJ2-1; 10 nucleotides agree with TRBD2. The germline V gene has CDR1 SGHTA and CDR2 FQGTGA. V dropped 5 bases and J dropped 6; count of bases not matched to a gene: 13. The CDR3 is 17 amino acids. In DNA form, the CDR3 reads TGTGCCAGCAGCCCTCAAGGGCCTAGCGGGGGTGGCAATGAGCAGTTCTTC. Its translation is CASSPQGPSGGGNEQFF. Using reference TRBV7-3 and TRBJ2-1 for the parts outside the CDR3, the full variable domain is GAGVSQTPSNKVTEKGKYVELRCDPISGHTALYWYRQSLGQGPEFLIYFQGTGAADDSGLPNDRFFAVRPEGSVSTLKIQRTERGDSAVYLCASSPQGPSGGGNEQFFGPGTRLTVL.

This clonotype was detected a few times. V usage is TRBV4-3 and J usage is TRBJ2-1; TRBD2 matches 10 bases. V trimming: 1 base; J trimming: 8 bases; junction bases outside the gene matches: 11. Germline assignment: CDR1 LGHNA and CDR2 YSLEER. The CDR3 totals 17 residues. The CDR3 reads CASSQGAGTSVIDEQFF. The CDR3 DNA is TGCGCCAGCAGCCAAGGAGCCGGGACTAGCGTCATCGATGAGCAGTTCTTC.